Reported below is one TCR beta chain. Its antigen remains unidentified. Germline V gene data show CDR1 as SQVTM and CDR2 as ANQGSEA. V was pared by 4 bases and J by 5 bases, with 20 bases between. The CDR3 contains 15 residues. Sequenced by immunoSEQ multiplex PCR; TCRdb stores in-frame clones only, minus some. The sample has tens of thousands of clones; about 85% are singletons. These data are taken from a study of OX40 agonist ivuxolimab in advanced cancers. Looking at the study overall: Hepatocellular carcinoma, melanoma, renal cell or head and neck cancer was diagnosed in the dose-escalation patients. Findings and limits, study-wide: Fewer expanded clones were found on average in CD4+ than in CD8+ T cells. Low clonal expansion, among the lowest seen, marked partial responders at 0.1-3.0 mg/kg. Dosing at 0.1 to 3.0 mg/kg was accompanied by clonal expansion of CD4+ and CD8+ blood T cells by week 6.

This chain uses TRBV29-1 with TRBJ2-5; no clear D. The clonotype originates from an adult with an advanced solid tumor such as melanoma, head and neck, liver or kidney cancer. The source material was CD4+ or CD8+ T cells sorted from blood, sampled in a trial of the OX40 agonist ivuxolimab. The DNA for the CDR3 is TGCAGCGTTGCCAGTCTAACCCGACGGACGGAGACCCAGTACTTC. Amino acid sequence: CSVASLTRRTETQYF.